By share, the clone carrying this T cell receptor (beta chain) ranks as large. Donors had localized lung adenocarcinoma, a non-small cell lung cancer. The J segment lost 0 bases and the V segment lost 6 bases, leaving 4 bases of the junction unmatched. This CDR3 has 16 amino acids. Germline V gene data show CDR1 as MNHEY and CDR2 as SVGAGI. TCRdb re-called the PCR reads with MiXCR, one entry per CDR3 protein. The data hold 9,500 to 13,000 distinct CDR3 sequences, with roughly 51% observed a single time. The data were taken from a study of CD4 and CD8 cells across lung adenocarcinoma regions. The source of this sequence is a male donor with lung adenocarcinoma. The CD4 and CD8 labels of this study may be unreliable. This chain uses TRBV6-5 with TRBJ2-5, with TRBD2 matching 13 bases. Sequenced sample: CD8+ T cells from the margin of a lung tumor. DNA for the CDR3: TGTGCCAGCAGACGACTAGCGGGAGGAAACCAAGAGACCCAGTACTTC. It translates to CASRRLAGGNQETQYF.